Listed here is a single TCR beta chain. This sample is drawn from a study of blood T cell repertoires in COVID-19. Study details: Nucleic acid was either cDNA or gDNA, and it came from T cells, B-cell-depleted T cells, or PBMCs.

The germline gives CDR1 SGHNT, CDR2 YYREEE (reference sequence). V gave up 4 bases and J gave up 7 bases, with 15 bases separating them. The CDR3 sequence is 14 residues long. Cohorts were determined from participant-reported clinical history. Data came from immunoSEQ multiplex PCR; TCRdb stores just in-frame clones and leaves some out. The sample shows 130,000 or so clones, over 80% of them seen only once. The sequence was collected from a woman aged 30 to 39 who had recovered from COVID-19. The sequencing sample was made of PBMCs or T cells enriched from blood (not recorded which). The chain has TRBV5-4 and TRBJ2-1; no clear D. The CDR3 nucleotides read TGTGCCAGCAGCCCCGGCCCCGGGTGGAATGAGCAGTTCTTC. Protein sequence: CASSPGPGWNEQFF.